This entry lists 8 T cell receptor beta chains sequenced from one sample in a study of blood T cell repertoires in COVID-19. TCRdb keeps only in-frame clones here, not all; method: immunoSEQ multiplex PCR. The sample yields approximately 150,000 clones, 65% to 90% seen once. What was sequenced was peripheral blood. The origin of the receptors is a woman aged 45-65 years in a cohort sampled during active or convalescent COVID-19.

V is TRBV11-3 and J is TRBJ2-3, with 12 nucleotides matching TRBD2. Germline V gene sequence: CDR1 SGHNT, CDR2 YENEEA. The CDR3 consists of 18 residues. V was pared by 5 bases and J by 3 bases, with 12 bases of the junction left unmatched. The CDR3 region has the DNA TGTGCCAGCAGCCCTTCTCGGGCTAGCGGGGGGGCGACAGATACGCAGTATTTT. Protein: CASSPSRASGGATDTQYF. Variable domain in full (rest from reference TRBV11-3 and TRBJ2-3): EAGVVQSPRYKIIEKKQPVAFWCNPISGHNTLYWYLQNLGQGPELLIRYENEEAVDDSQLPKDRFSAERLKGVDSTLKIQPAELGDSAVYLCASSPSRASGGATDTQYFGPGTRLTVL.

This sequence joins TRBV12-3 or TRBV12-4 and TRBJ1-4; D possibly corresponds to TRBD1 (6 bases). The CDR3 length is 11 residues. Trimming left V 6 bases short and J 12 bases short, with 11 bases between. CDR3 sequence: CASRGAGELFF. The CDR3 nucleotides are TGTGCCAGCAGGGGGGCCGGGGAACTGTTTTTT.

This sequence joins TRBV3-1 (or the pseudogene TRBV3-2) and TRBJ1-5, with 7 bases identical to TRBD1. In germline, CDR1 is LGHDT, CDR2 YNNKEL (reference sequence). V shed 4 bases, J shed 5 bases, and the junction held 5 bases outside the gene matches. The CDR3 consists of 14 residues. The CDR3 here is CASSLTGNDQPQHF. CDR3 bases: TGTGCCAGCAGCCTGACAGGGAACGATCAGCCCCAGCATTTT.

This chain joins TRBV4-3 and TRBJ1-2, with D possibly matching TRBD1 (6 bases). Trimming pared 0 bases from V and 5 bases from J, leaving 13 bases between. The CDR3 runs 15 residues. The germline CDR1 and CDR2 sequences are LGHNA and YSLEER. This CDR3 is CASSQEWTDEYGYTF. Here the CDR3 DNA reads TGCGCCAGCAGCCAAGAATGGACAGATGAATATGGCTACACCTTC.

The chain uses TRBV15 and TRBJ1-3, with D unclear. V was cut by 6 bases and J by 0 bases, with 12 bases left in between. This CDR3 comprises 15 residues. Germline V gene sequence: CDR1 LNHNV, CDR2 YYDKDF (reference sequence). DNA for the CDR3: TGTGCCACCAGTCGTAGAGGGCTCTCTGGAAACACCATATATTTT. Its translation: CATSRRGLSGNTIYF.

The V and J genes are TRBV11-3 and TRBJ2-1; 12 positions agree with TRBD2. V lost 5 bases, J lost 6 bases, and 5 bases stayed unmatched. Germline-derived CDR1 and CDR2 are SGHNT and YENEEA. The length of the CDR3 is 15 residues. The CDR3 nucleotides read TGTGCCAGCAGCCCAGGGACTAGCGGGTTCAATGAGCAGTTCTTC. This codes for CASSPGTSGFNEQFF.

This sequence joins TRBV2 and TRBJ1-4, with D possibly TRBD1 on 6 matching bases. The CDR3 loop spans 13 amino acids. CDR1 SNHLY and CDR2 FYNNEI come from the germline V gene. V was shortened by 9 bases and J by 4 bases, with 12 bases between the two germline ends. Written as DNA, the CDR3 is TGTGCCAGAGGACAGAATTATAATGAAAAACTGTTTTTT. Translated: CARGQNYNEKLFF.

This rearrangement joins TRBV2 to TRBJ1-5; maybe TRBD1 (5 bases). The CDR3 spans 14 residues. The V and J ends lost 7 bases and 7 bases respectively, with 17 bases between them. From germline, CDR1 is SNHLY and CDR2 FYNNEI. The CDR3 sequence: CASNGIQGKQPQHF. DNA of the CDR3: TGTGCCAGCAACGGAATTCAGGGTAAGCAGCCCCAGCATTTT. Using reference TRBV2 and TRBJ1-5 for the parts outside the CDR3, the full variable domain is EPEVTQTPSHQVTQMGQEVILRCVPISNHLYFYWYRQILGQKVEFLVSFYNNEISEKSEIFDDQFSVERPDGSNFTLKIRSTKLEDSAMYFCASNGIQGKQPQHFGDGTRLSIL.